This TCR beta chain is from a study of T cells in Graves' hyperthyroidism and ophthalmopathy. Study-wide findings and caveats: Ophthalmopathy was identified by the model a median around 6.3 months ahead of onset. Blood samples included most of the expanded thyroid clonotypes exceeding 0.001.

The CDR3 covers 11 residues. Trimming took 0 bases from V and 5 from J, leaving 5 bases between them. CDR1 and CDR2 (germline): GTSNPN, SVGIG (reference sequence). Template material for amplifying TCR beta CDR3 regions consisted of RNA transcripts. With the HTBI primer set, the TCR CDR3 went through a first round of RT-PCR. TCRdb redid the calling of the multiplex PCR reads with MiXCR, one entry per CDR3 protein. The sample lists approximately 710,000 distinct CDR3 sequences; roughly 17% were seen once. On this clonotype: Its antigen is not known.

The chain carries TRBV30 and TRBJ2-7; D is unclear. The receptor comes from a man aged 50 to 59 with Graves' hyperthyroidism. The material sequenced was blood. This CDR3 reads CAWSVSHEQYF. The CDR3 bases are TGTGCCTGGAGTGTTTCGCACGAGCAGTACTTC.